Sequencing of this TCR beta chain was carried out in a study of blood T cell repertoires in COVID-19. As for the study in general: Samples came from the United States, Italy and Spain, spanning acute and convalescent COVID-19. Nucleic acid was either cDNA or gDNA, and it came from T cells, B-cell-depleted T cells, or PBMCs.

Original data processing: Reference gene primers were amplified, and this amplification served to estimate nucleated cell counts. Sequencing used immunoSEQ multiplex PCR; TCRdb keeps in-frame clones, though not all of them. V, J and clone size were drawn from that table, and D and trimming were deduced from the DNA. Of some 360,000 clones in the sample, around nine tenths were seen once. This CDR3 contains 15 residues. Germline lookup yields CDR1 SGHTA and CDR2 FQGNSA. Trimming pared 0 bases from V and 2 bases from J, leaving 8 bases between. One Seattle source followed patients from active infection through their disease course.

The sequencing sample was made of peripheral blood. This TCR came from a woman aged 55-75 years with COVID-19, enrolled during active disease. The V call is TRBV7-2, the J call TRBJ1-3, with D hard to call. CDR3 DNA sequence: TGTGCCAGCAGCTTAGCGCTGACACCTGGAAACACCATATATTTT. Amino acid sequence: CASSLALTPGNTIYF.